This T cell receptor (beta chain) was sequenced for a study of cytomegalovirus exposure and HLA in healthy donors. Findings and caveats of the study: In vitro assays verified that three CMV-associated chains recognized CMV antigens specifically.

A remark on this clone: The antigen remains undetermined.

PCR primers comprised 60 Vbeta and 13 Jbeta primers. Data came from immunoSEQ multiplex PCR; TCRdb stores just in-frame clones and leaves some out. The sample consists of 100,000 to 150,000 clones, approximately 80% of them appearing once. Trimming shortened V by 7 bases and J by 2 bases, and 17 bases separated the two germline ends. CDR1 and CDR2 (germline): SGHTA, FQGNSA. The CDR3 is made up of 15 amino acids. This clonotype was obtained from a boy aged 2 to 10 in good health and CMV-seronegative. The sequenced sample was PBMCs. The chain links TRBV7-2 to TRBJ2-5, with D perhaps matching TRBD2 (5 bases). Here the CDR3 DNA reads TGTGCCAGCAACCCGTTCCTAGCAGGACAAGAGACCCAGTACTTC. Its protein product is CASNPFLAGQETQYF.